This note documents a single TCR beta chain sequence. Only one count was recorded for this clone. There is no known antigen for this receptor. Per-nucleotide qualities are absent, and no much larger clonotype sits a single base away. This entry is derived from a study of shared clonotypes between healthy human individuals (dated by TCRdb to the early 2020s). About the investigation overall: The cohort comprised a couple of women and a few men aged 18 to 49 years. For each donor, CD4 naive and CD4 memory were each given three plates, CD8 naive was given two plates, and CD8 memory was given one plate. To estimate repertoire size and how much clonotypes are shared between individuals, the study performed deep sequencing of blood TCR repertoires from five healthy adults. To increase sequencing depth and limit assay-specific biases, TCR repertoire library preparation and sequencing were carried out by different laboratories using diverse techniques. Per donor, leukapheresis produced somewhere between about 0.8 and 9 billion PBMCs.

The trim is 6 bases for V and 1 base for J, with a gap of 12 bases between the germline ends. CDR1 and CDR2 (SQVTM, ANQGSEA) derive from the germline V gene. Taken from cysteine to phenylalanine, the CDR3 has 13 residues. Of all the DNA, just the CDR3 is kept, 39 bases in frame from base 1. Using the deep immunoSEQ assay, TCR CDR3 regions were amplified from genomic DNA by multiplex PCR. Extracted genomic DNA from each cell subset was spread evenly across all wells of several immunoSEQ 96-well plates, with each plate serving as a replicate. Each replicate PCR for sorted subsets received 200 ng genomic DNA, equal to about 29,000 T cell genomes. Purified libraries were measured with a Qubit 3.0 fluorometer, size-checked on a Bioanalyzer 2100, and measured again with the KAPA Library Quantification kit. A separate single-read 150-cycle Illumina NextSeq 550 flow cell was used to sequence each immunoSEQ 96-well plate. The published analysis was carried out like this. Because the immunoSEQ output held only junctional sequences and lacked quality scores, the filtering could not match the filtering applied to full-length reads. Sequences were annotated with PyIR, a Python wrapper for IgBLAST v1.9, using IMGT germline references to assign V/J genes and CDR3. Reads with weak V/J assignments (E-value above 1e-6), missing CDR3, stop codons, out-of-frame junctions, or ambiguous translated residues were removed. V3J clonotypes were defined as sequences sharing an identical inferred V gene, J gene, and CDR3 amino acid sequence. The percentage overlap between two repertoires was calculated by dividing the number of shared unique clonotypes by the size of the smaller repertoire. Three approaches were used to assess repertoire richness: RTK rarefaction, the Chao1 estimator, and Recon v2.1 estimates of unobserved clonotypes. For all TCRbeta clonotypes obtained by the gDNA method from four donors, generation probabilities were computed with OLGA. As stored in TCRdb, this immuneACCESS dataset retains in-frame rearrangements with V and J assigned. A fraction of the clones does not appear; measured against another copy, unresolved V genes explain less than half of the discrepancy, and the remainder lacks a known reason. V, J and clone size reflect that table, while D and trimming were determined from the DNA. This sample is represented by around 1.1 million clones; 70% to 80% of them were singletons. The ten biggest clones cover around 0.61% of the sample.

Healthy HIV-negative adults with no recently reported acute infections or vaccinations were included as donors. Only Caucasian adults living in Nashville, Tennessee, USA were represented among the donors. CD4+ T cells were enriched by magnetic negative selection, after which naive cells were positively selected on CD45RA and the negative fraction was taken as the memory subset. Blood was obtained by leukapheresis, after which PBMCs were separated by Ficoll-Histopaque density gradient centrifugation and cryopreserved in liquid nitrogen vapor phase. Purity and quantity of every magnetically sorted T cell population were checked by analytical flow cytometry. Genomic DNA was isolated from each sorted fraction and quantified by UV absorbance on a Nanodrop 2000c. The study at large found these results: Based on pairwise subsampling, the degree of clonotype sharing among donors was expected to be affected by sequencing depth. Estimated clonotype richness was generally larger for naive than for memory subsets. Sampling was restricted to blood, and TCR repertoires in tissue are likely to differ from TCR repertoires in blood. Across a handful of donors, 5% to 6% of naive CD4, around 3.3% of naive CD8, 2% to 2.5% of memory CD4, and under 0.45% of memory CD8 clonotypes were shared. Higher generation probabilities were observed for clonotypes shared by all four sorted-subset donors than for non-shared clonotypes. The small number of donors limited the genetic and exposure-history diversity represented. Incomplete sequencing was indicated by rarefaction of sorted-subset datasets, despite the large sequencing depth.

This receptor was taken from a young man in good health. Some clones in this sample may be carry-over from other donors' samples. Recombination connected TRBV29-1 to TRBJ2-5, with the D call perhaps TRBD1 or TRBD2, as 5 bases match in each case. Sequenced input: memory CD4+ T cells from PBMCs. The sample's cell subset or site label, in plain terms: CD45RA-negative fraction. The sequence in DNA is TGCAGCGTCGGGACGGTGGGCCAAGAGACCCAGTACTTC. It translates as CSVGTVGQETQYF. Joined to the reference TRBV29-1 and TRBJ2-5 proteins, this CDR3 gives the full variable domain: SAVISQKPSRDICQRGTSLTIQCQVDSQVTMMFWYRQQPGQSLTLIATANQGSEATYESGFVIDKFPISRPNLTFSTLTVSNMSPEDSSIYLCSVGTVGQETQYFGPGTRLLVL.